Below, 29 T cell receptor beta chains from the same sample are listed, as sequenced in a study of cytomegalovirus exposure and HLA in healthy donors. It was with 60 Vbeta and 13 Jbeta primers that the PCR ran. Assay used: immunoSEQ multiplex PCR; TCRdb lists only in-frame clones, some missing. Here the sample spans some 90,000 clones, about 80% being singletons. Sequencing used PBMCs. The receptor set was obtained from a man aged 50-60 years in good health and CMV-seropositive.

V usage is TRBV29-1 and J usage is TRBJ2-3; 7 nucleotides line up with TRBD1. Germline CDR1 and CDR2: SQVTM and ANQGSEA. This CDR3 has 15 residues. Trimming at V came to 7 bases and at J to 1 base, leaving 11 bases not matched to a gene. DNA of the CDR3: TGCAGCGGGGAACACCGGGACAGAGGCACAGATACGCAGTATTTT. Translation gives CSGEHRDRGTDTQYF.

J is TRBJ2-6 and V is TRBV2; 8 positions match TRBD1. Trimming took 8 bases from V and 4 from J; bases not matched to a gene: 7. The CDR3 totals 15 residues. CDR1 is SNHLY, CDR2 FYNNEI, per germline. CDR3 protein: CASGQGARGANVLTF. The CDR3 region has the DNA TGTGCCAGCGGGCAGGGGGCGCGAGGGGCCAACGTCCTGACTTTC.

The V and J genes are TRBV7-9 and TRBJ2-3, with 11 nucleotides matching TRBD2. The germline gives CDR1 SEHNR, CDR2 FQNEAQ (reference sequence). Losses at the gene ends were 3 bases for V and 4 bases for J; bases not matched to a gene: 6. The CDR3 consists of 16 residues. In nucleotides, the CDR3 is TGTGCCAGCAGCTTTACTAGCGGGGGAGGAGCAGATACGCAGTATTTT. Amino acid sequence: CASSFTSGGGADTQYF. Complete variable domain (other parts from reference TRBV7-9 and TRBJ2-3): DTGVSQNPRHKITKRGQNVTFRCDPISEHNRLYWYRQTLGQGPEFLTYFQNEAQLEKSRLLSDRFSAERPKGSFSTLEIQRTEQGDSAMYLCASSFTSGGGADTQYFGPGTRLTVL.

The chain links TRBV6-1 to TRBJ1-1, with D perhaps TRBD1 (6 bases). This CDR3 region has 15 residues. V dropped 7 bases and J dropped 4 bases, with 19 bases sitting between them. Germline V gives CDR1 MNHNS, CDR2 SASEGT. The CDR3 is CASKARQEFGTEAFF. As DNA, the CDR3 is TGTGCCAGCAAGGCGAGACAGGAGTTCGGCACTGAAGCTTTCTTT.

The rearrangement links TRBV27 to TRBJ1-5; the match to TRBD1 covers 10 bases. The germline gives CDR1 MNHEY, CDR2 SMNVEV (reference sequence). The trim removed 3 bases at V and 1 base at J, leaving 6 bases unmatched. The CDR3 covers 17 residues. Written as DNA, the CDR3 is TGTGCCAGCAGTTTGTATGGGACAGGGGTGAGCAATCAGCCCCAGCATTTT. Translation: CASSLYGTGVSNQPQHF.

The V call is TRBV10-3, the J call TRBJ2-1; 9 positions match TRBD1. There are 15 residues in the CDR3. With 6 bases clipped from V and 5 bases from J, the junction kept 8 bases outside the gene matches. From germline, CDR1 is ENHRY and CDR2 SYGVKD. The CDR3 reads CAIRDRDRVNNEQFF. The DNA of the CDR3 is TGTGCCATCAGGGACCGGGACAGGGTAAACAATGAGCAGTTCTTC.

The CDR3 is CAIASGVQNTEAFF. The CDR3, as DNA: TGTGCCATCGCCTCAGGCGTTCAGAACACTGAAGCTTTCTTT. The chain employs TRBV10-3 and TRBJ1-1; unclear D gene. Germline CDR1 reads ENHRY; CDR2 reads SYGVKD. The V and J ends lost 8 bases and 1 base respectively, with 14 bases between them. The CDR3 contains 14 residues.

The genes are TRBV5-1 and TRBJ2-5, with D possibly TRBD2 on 6 matching bases. This CDR3 has 15 amino acids. Germline V gives CDR1 SGHRS, CDR2 YFSETQ. V was trimmed by 3 bases and J by 5 bases, leaving 17 bases between them. This CDR3 is CASSSLRHGGETQYF. The DNA of the CDR3 is TGCGCCAGCAGCTCCCTTCGGCACGGAGGGGAGACCCAGTACTTC. The entire variable domain, with the rest obtained from reference TRBV5-1 and TRBJ2-5, is as follows: KAGVTQTPRYLIKTRGQQVTLSCSPISGHRSVSWYQQTPGQGLQFLFEYFSETQRNKGNFPGRFSGRQFSNSRSEMNVSTLELGDSALYLCASSSLRHGGETQYFGPGTRLLVL.

The gene calls are TRBV28 and TRBJ1-2; the match to TRBD1 covers 7 bases. Unmatched junction bases numbered 4, after V lost 6 bases and J lost 3 bases. The length of the CDR3 is 13 residues. Germline V lookup: CDR1 MDHEN, CDR2 SYDVKM. CDR3 coding DNA: TGTGCCAGCAGCCTCCAGGGGGACTATGGCTACACCTTC. This sequence encodes CASSLQGDYGYTF.

This clone was recorded a few times. The genes are TRBV25-1 and TRBJ2-7; tentatively, D is TRBD2 (6 bases). Germline V CDR1 and CDR2: MGHDK, SYGVNS. CDR3 length equals 13 residues. Trimming left V 3 bases short and J 7 bases short, with 13 bases between. CDR3 coding DNA: TGTGCCAGCAGTGATAGCCTCAGCGGGGAGCAGTACTTC. It encodes CASSDSLSGEQYF.

Note on this clone: Germline is not matched at one junction end, which may reflect a read error. The genes are TRBV7-9 and TRBJ1-2; 7 nucleotides line up with TRBD1. The length of the CDR3 is 15 residues. Looked up from germline, CDR1 is SEHNR and CDR2 is FQNEAQ (reference sequence). For the CDR3, the DNA is TGTTCCAGCAGCTTAGTGGCAGGGGGTCGCTATGGCTACACCTTC. This codes for CSSSLVAGGRYGYTF.

This clone was detected a few times. This rearrangement joins TRBV27 to TRBJ1-5; no clear D. With 3 bases removed from V and 6 bases from J, the gap between germline ends came to 3 bases. Germline values: CDR1 MNHEY, CDR2 SMNVEV (reference sequence). The CDR3 has 11 amino acids. The CDR3 DNA follows: TGTGCCAGCAGTTTGAGTCAGCCCCAGCATTTT. Protein product: CASSLSQPQHF.

V usage is TRBV5-4 and J usage is TRBJ2-2, with 8 bases fitting TRBD1. CDR3 length: 16 residues. With 3 bases clipped from V and 2 bases from J, the junction kept 6 bases outside the gene matches. Germline V gives CDR1 SGHNT, CDR2 YYREEE (reference sequence). CDR3 sequence: CASSSLGTGNTGELFF. As DNA, the CDR3 is TGTGCCAGCAGCTCGCTAGGGACAGGAAACACCGGGGAGCTGTTTTTT.

The chain links TRBV5-1 to TRBJ2-7; D might be TRBD1 (5 bases). The length of the CDR3 is 12 residues. The V end lost 6 bases, the J end lost 3 bases, and 10 bases lay between the germline ends. Per germline, CDR1 SGHRS and CDR2 YFSETQ. The CDR3 sequence is CASTKDNYEQYF. The CDR3 region has the DNA TGCGCCAGCACCAAGGACAACTACGAGCAGTACTTC.

The genes are TRBV7-7 and TRBJ2-5; TRBD1 matches at 7 bases. With 3 bases clipped from V and 2 bases from J, the junction kept 0 bases outside the gene matches. The CDR3 is made up of 13 amino acids. CDR1 is SSHAT and CDR2 is FNYEAQ in the germline V gene (reference sequence). CDR3 sequence: CASSLDRQETQYF. CDR3 nucleotide sequence: TGTGCCAGCAGCTTGGACAGGCAAGAGACCCAGTACTTC.

This clone was found a few times. V usage is TRBV11-2 and J usage is TRBJ1-2; D is possibly TRBD1 (5 bases). V dropped 7 bases and J dropped 6 bases, with 12 bases sitting between them. From germline, CDR1 is SGHAT and CDR2 FQNNGV. This CDR3 contains 12 residues. For the CDR3, the DNA is TGTGCCAGCACCCCAGGGTTCGATGGCTACACCTTC. It yields the protein CASTPGFDGYTF.

The chain's CDR3 is CASSEDIRTLIDSNQPQHF. The CDR3 region has the DNA TGCGCCAGCAGTGAGGATATTAGGACACTTATCGATAGCAATCAGCCCCAGCATTTT. The rearrangement links TRBV10-2 to TRBJ1-5, with a possible D match to TRBD1 (5 bases). V was pared by 2 bases and J by 0 bases, with 20 bases between. The germline gives CDR1 WSHSY, CDR2 SAAADI. The CDR3 runs 19 residues.

The chain joins TRBV5-4 to TRBJ2-2; 12 bases agree with TRBD2. Germline trimming cut 5 bases from V and 0 bases from J; bases unmatched to any gene: 5. CDR3 length: 17 residues. The germline V gene encodes CDR1 SGHNT and CDR2 YYREEE (reference sequence). The CDR3 protein is CASRDGLAGTNTGELFF. The CDR3 coding sequence is TGTGCCAGCAGGGACGGACTAGCGGGAACGAACACCGGGGAGCTGTTTTTT.

This chain links TRBV19 with TRBJ2-7; 9 nucleotides line up with TRBD1. The V gene end was trimmed by 5 bases and the J gene end by 4 bases; junction bases not matched to a gene: 3. Looked up from germline, CDR1 is LNHDA and CDR2 is SQIVND (reference sequence). The CDR3 length is 13 residues. The CDR3 DNA follows: TGTGCCAGTAGTTTTGGGACAGGGTACGAGCAGTACTTC. It specifies CASSFGTGYEQYF.

The rearrangement uses TRBV28 and TRBJ2-7; D might be TRBD2 (6 bases). The CDR3 consists of 14 residues. The germline V gene has CDR1 MDHEN and CDR2 SYDVKM. With 3 bases removed from V and 0 bases from J, the gap between germline ends came to 9 bases. Written as DNA, the CDR3 is TGTGCCAGCAGTTTGGACGGGAGCTCCTACGAGCAGTACTTC. It codes for CASSLDGSSYEQYF.

The CDR3 region is CASSSYSGNSYEQYF. The CDR3, as DNA: TGTGCCAGCAGTTCCTATAGCGGGAACTCCTACGAGCAGTACTTC. The chain recombines TRBV28 with TRBJ2-5; 8 bases align to TRBD2. The J call is uncertain, as TRBJ2-7 better fits the DNA end. CDR1 is MDHEN and CDR2 is SYDVKM in the germline V gene. The CDR3 runs 15 residues.

The genes are TRBV6-5 and TRBJ2-5; 7 bases agree with TRBD2. The CDR3 consists of 14 residues. Germline lookup yields CDR1 MNHEY and CDR2 SVGAGI. V shed 5 bases and J 5 bases; nucleotides not matched to a gene: 8. In DNA form, the CDR3 reads TGTGCCAGCAGTCCCCGACTAGCCGTGGAGACCCAGTACTTC. Its translation: CASSPRLAVETQYF.

The rearrangement uses TRBV7-9 and TRBJ2-5; 13 bases match TRBD2. The CDR3 is 17 amino acids. Germline lookup yields CDR1 SEHNR and CDR2 FQNEAQ (reference sequence). Trimming removed 3 bases from V and 0 bases from J; junction bases left unmatched: 4. Here the CDR3 reads CASSFPGLAGHQETQYF. The CDR3 DNA reads as TGTGCCAGCAGCTTTCCGGGACTAGCGGGACACCAAGAGACCCAGTACTTC.

The chain employs TRBV19 and TRBJ1-5; the D gene is possibly TRBD1 (6 bases). The V and J ends lost 1 base and 0 bases respectively, with 10 bases between them. The germline V gene has CDR1 LNHDA and CDR2 SQIVND (reference sequence). The CDR3 loop spans 16 amino acids. DNA for the CDR3: TGTGCCAGTAGTATAGTGGACAGTTATAGCAATCAGCCCCAGCATTTT. Translated: CASSIVDSYSNQPQHF.

The chain couples TRBV11-2 to TRBJ2-5; TRBD1 aligns across 10 bases. Per germline, CDR1 SGHAT and CDR2 FQNNGV. V dropped 7 bases and J dropped 5; count of bases not matched to a gene: 10. The CDR3 covers 15 residues. The CDR3 coding sequence is TGTGCCAGCACCCTGGGGACAGGGGAGTGGGAGACCCAGTACTTC. Amino acids: CASTLGTGEWETQYF.

The chain has TRBV11-2 and TRBJ2-7; D remains ambiguous. V lost 7 bases to trimming and J lost 4 bases, with 17 bases between them. CDR1 SGHAT and CDR2 FQNNGV come from the germline V gene. There are 14 residues in the CDR3. CDR3 in DNA: TGTGCCAGCACCCCCAACGAGGCACCATACGAGCAGTACTTC. Its protein product is CASTPNEAPYEQYF.

This chain uses TRBV29-1 with TRBJ2-7; 7 nucleotides match TRBD1. Per the germline V gene, CDR1 is SQVTM and CDR2 is ANQGSEA. The ends lost 5 bases at V and 1 base at J; junction bases unmatched: 5. This CDR3 region has 13 residues. In DNA, the CDR3 is TGCAGCGTTAGGCGGACAGGATCCTACGAGCAGTACTTC. This translates into CSVRRTGSYEQYF.

Turning to this clone: The germline gene is not matched at one end of the junction; a read error may be the cause. The genes are TRBV12-5 and TRBJ2-1, with D maybe TRBD1 (6 bases). Per the germline V gene, CDR1 is LGHNT and CDR2 is FRNRAP. The CDR3 is made up of 16 amino acids. Here the CDR3 reads CASSFPAGTTYNEQFF. DNA of the CDR3: TGTGCTAGTAGTTTCCCCGCCGGGACAACCTACAATGAGCAGTTCTTC.

This chain joins TRBV5-1 and TRBJ2-7, with TRBD2 matching 14 bases. V shed 3 bases and J 4 bases; nucleotides not matched to a gene: 6. Germline values: CDR1 SGHRS, CDR2 YFSETQ. This CDR3 contains 16 residues. The CDR3 sequence: CASSWGLAGVLYEQYF. CDR3 in DNA: TGCGCCAGCAGCTGGGGACTAGCGGGAGTCTTATACGAGCAGTACTTC.